This T cell receptor beta chain was sequenced for a study of OX40 agonist ivuxolimab in advanced cancers. Study-level findings and limits: Researchers report that CD8+ T cells had, on average, more expanded clones than CD4+. Expansion of clones was among the lowest in partial responders at 0.1-3.0 mg/kg.

The CDR3 is 16 amino acids. CDR1 and CDR2 (germline): SGHTA, FQGTGA. Concerning this clone: Its matching antigen is unknown. The junction and the germline gene differ at one end; a read error may be behind it.

The method was immunoSEQ multiplex PCR; TCRdb's version includes in-frame clones alone and lacks a portion of them. Seen here are approximately 78,000 clones, roughly 88% observed once, and the top ten hold 6.9%. The chain combines TRBV7-3 with TRBJ2-2, with 9 nucleotides matching TRBD2. The sequencing here drew on CD4+ or CD8+ T cells sorted from blood, taken in a trial of the OX40 agonist ivuxolimab. The clonotype comes from an adult with an advanced solid tumor such as melanoma, head and neck, liver or kidney cancer. The CDR3 loop is CASSLTASGNAGELFF. CDR3 coding DNA: TGTGCCAGCAGCTTAACGGCTAGCGGGAACGCCGGGGAGCTGTTTTTT. Supplemented by reference TRBV7-3 and TRBJ2-2, the full variable domain reads GAGVSQTPSNKVTEKGKYVELRCDPISGHTALYWYRQSLGQGPEFLIYFQGTGAADDSGLPNDRFFAVRPEGSVSTLKIQRTERGDSAVYLCASSLTASGNAGELFFGEGSRLTVL.